The clone carrying this TCR beta chain has more than one count but fewer than ten. Antigen: not known. The record originates from a study of cytomegalovirus exposure and HLA in healthy donors. Overall study findings and caveats: For most TCR sequences rarity was the rule, although some public TCRs occurred in many donors. The authors later found TCR association rates varying by HLA locus, with DRB1 most and HLA-C fewest. Researchers reported in a later analysis that common viral pathogens appeared linked to several top clusters.

The V and J ends lost 3 bases and 4 bases respectively, with 19 bases between them. The germline gives CDR1 LNHDA, CDR2 SQIVND (reference sequence). This CDR3 contains 17 residues. Use of 60 Vbeta and 13 Jbeta primers characterized the PCR. Sequencing was performed with immunoSEQ multiplex PCR; in TCRdb, only in-frame clones are kept and a portion is missing. There are 120,000 to 150,000 clones in the sample; around two thirds occur only once, and approximately 1.7% lies in the top ten. The clonotype originates from a male donor in good health and CMV-seronegative. This chain links TRBV19 with TRBJ1-5; D is undetermined. Sequenced: PBMCs. DNA of the CDR3: TGTGCCAGTAGTATGGGTCAGAACCCAATAGCGAATCAGCCCCAGCATTTT. Amino acids: CASSMGQNPIANQPQHF.